These 21 T cell receptor beta chains share one sample of origin, sequenced in a study of CD8+CD57+ T cells in acquired aplastic anemia. Genomic DNA, serving as template, underwent TCR beta VDJ and CDR3 profiling. TCRdb called the reads again in MiXCR, with one record for every CDR3 protein. The top ten hold under 3.5% of the sample, which has 180,000 or so distinct CDR3 sequences, roughly half seen once. The sequencing input was sorted CD4+, CD8+, or CD8+CD57+ T cells (not recorded which) from PBMCs. These receptors all come from a human donor in good health.

The V gene is TRBV10-3, the J gene TRBJ2-3, with 9 bases fitting TRBD2. The V gene end was trimmed by 2 bases and the J gene end by 3 bases; junction bases not matched to a gene: 6. The CDR3 is 16 amino acids. Germline CDR1 and CDR2: ENHRY and SYGVKD. The CDR3, as DNA: TGTGCCATCAGTGAGGGAGCGGGGGGTGGAACAGATACGCAGTATTTT. Translated, it gives CAISEGAGGGTDTQYF.

This clonotype showed up many times. J is TRBJ2-1 and V is TRBV6-2 or TRBV6-3; D uncertain. V shed 1 base and J shed 8 bases, with 6 bases lying between them. CDR1 and CDR2 (germline): MNHEY, SVGEGT. The CDR3 has 12 amino acids. CDR3 bases: TGTGCCAGCAGTTACTGGTGGGATGAGCAGTTCTTC. Protein sequence: CASSYWWDEQFF.

The chain has TRBV20-1 and TRBJ2-7; 12 bases fit TRBD2. Germline assignment: CDR1 DFQATT and CDR2 SNEGSKA (reference sequence). The CDR3 extends over 16 amino acids. V lost 5 bases, J lost 0 bases, and 8 bases stayed unmatched. CDR3 DNA: TGCAGTGCTGCCGGGACTAGCGGGCTAAGCTCCTACGAGCAGTACTTC. It yields the protein CSAAGTSGLSSYEQYF.

A few counts support this clonotype. J is TRBJ2-2 and V is TRBV29-1; D remains unclear. Trimming took off 4 bases at V and 7 bases at J, with 10 bases between the two ends. This CDR3 contains 12 residues. Germline V CDR1 and CDR2: SQVTM, ANQGSEA. CDR3 DNA sequence: TGCAGCGTTGCGTGGCCAAACGGGGAGCTGTTTTTT. Amino acids: CSVAWPNGELFF.

The chain is built from TRBV7-9 and TRBJ2-7; 9 bases are shared with TRBD1. V shed 3 bases, J shed 6 bases, and the junction held 6 bases outside the gene matches. This CDR3 has 14 amino acids. CDR1 is SEHNR, CDR2 FQNEAQ, per germline (reference sequence). In DNA, the CDR3 is TGTGCCAGCAGCTTGACACAGGGGGCTCGCGAGCAGTACTTC. Translating it yields CASSLTQGAREQYF.

This clonotype was seen at least ten times. The J gene is TRBJ1-4, the V gene TRBV4-1; D might be TRBD1 (6 bases). The ends were cut back, 3 bases at V and 4 bases at J, with 12 bases in the middle. CDR1 MGHRA and CDR2 YSYEKL come from the germline V gene. This CDR3 is 15 amino acids long. The CDR3 DNA is TGCGCCAGCAGCCAGGGACATGGGTATAATGAAAAACTGTTTTTT. This sequence encodes CASSQGHGYNEKLFF.

This chain joins TRBV4-3 and TRBJ1-1; D not resolved. Trimming took off 0 bases at V and 0 bases at J, with 8 bases between the two ends. This CDR3 is 15 amino acids long. The V gene's germline CDR1 is LGHNA and CDR2 YSLEER. The CDR3 DNA reads TGCGCCAGCAGCCAAGATTGGAGGTTGAACACTGAAGCTTTCTTT. Protein product: CASSQDWRLNTEAFF.

The chain carries TRBV24-1 and TRBJ2-7; D is possibly TRBD1 or TRBD2 (5 bases each). Trimming cost V 5 bases and J 5 bases, with 18 bases left between them. This CDR3 comprises 15 residues. CDR1 is KGHDR and CDR2 is SFDVKD in the germline V gene. DNA of the CDR3: TGTGCCACCAGTGGAGGACCCGGGGCGTTGGACGAGCAGTACTTC. Protein product: CATSGGPGALDEQYF.

This chain links TRBV3-1 with TRBJ2-5; tentatively, D is TRBD2 (5 bases). The V gene's germline CDR1 is LGHDT and CDR2 YNNKEL (reference sequence). V was pared by 0 bases and J by 2 bases, with 13 bases between. The CDR3 covers 16 residues. CDR3 sequence (DNA): TGTGCCAGCAGCCAAGAGCCTAGCTGGGAACAAGAGACCCAGTACTTC. Translating gives CASSQEPSWEQETQYF.

This clonotype was recorded many times. The chain combines TRBV20-1 with TRBJ2-7; D remains unclear. The CDR3 runs 12 residues. Germline CDR1 and CDR2: DFQATT and SNEGSKA (reference sequence). V lost 3 bases and J lost 2, with 8 bases in between. The CDR3: CSARGGTYEQYF. The CDR3 coding sequence is TGCAGTGCTAGGGGCGGAACCTACGAGCAGTACTTC.

The chain carries TRBV12-5 and TRBJ1-1; 10 bases fit TRBD1. The CDR3 has 12 residues. Germline CDR1 is LGHNT and CDR2 is FRNRAP. CDR3 sequence reads: CASSTGTGAAFF. CDR3 nucleotide sequence: TGTGCCAGCAGCACCGGGACAGGGGCTGCTTTCTTT. The entire variable domain, with the rest obtained from reference TRBV12-5 and TRBJ1-1, is as follows: DARVTQTPRHKVTEMGQEVTMRCQPILGHNTVFWYRQTMMQGLELLAYFRNRAPLDDSGMPKDRFSAEMPDATLATLKIQPSEPRDSAVYFCASSTGTGAAFFGQGTRLTVV.

CDR3 sequence (DNA): TGTGCCAGCAGAGGGACAGTCAATAATTCACCCCTCCACTTT. Protein product: CASRGTVNNSPLHF. The chain couples TRBV7-8 to TRBJ1-6; 7 nucleotides align to TRBD1. Per germline, CDR1 SGHVS and CDR2 FQNEAQ. This CDR3 comprises 14 residues. Germline trimming cut 6 bases from V and 5 bases from J; bases unmatched to any gene: 4.

This chain connects TRBV2 to TRBJ2-3; D unclear. The V end was cut by 3 bases, the J end by 0 bases, with 10 bases between. Germline assignment: CDR1 SNHLY and CDR2 FYNNEI. There are 15 residues in the CDR3. The CDR3 coding sequence is TGTGCCAGCAGTGAGGCCATTTCTAGCACAGATACGCAGTATTTT. It codes for CASSEAISSTDTQYF.

The chain joins TRBV12-3 or TRBV12-4 to TRBJ1-1; no reliable D call. The V end lost 3 bases, the J end lost 1 base, and 12 bases lay between the germline ends. The CDR3 sequence is 15 residues long. The CDR3 DNA reads TGTGCCAGCAGTTTTTCTTCGGGTAAGAACACTGAAGCTTTCTTT. Its translation: CASSFSSGKNTEAFF.

Written as DNA, the CDR3 is TGTGCCTGGAGTGCAGGACAGTCAACTAATGAAAAACTGTTTTTT. As protein: CAWSAGQSTNEKLFF. V and J are TRBV30 and TRBJ1-4, with D tentatively TRBD1 (6 bases). V was pared by 1 base and J by 0 bases, with 9 bases between. This CDR3 contains 15 residues. The V gene's germline CDR1 is GTSNPN and CDR2 SVGIG (reference sequence).

The chain employs TRBV19 and TRBJ2-2, with D perhaps assigned TRBD1 or TRBD2 (6 bases each). V dropped 3 bases and J dropped 4 bases, with 12 bases sitting between them. Germline CDR1 and CDR2: LNHDA and SQIVND (reference sequence). The CDR3 runs 15 residues. The CDR3 protein is CASSMIGGGTGELFF. CDR3 in DNA: TGTGCCAGTAGTATGATCGGGGGCGGCACCGGGGAGCTGTTTTTT.

This clonotype turned up a few times. This chain links TRBV6-1 with TRBJ1-1; D gene unclear. Trimming stripped 5 bases from V and 7 bases from J, with 8 bases between. This CDR3 is 11 amino acids long. CDR1 and CDR2 (germline): MNHNS, SASEGT. CDR3 sequence reads: CASSRGSEAFF. The CDR3 coding sequence is TGTGCCAGCAGTAGAGGAAGTGAAGCTTTCTTT.

A note on this clonotype: This may come from a read error, since a much larger clone is one base off. This likely comes from a read error, as the CDR3 has no conserved phenylalanine or tryptophan at its end. The chain links TRBV12-3 or TRBV12-4 to TRBJ2-1; TRBD2 aligns across 8 bases. Trimming at V came to 5 bases and at J to 4 bases, leaving 4 bases not matched to a gene. The length of the CDR3 is 14 residues. The CDR3 region has the DNA TGTGCCAGCAGTGCGGGCGGGAGGTACAATGAGCAGTTCGTC. It is translated as CASSAGGRYNEQFV.

This clonotype has at least ten counts. CDR3 nucleotide sequence: TGTGCCCCCCTGTCTGTGGATGAGCAGTTCTTC. This sequence encodes CAPLSVDEQFF. The chain couples TRBV24-1 to TRBJ2-1; D call uncertain. The CDR3 length is 11 residues. In germline, CDR1 is KGHDR, CDR2 SFDVKD. V was cut by 12 bases and J by 8 bases, with 13 bases left in between.

This clonotype was observed at least ten times. The chain links TRBV6-5 to TRBJ1-1; D perhaps matches TRBD1 (5 bases). CDR3 length equals 15 residues. The V and J ends lost 0 bases and 4 bases respectively, with 12 bases between them. Germline lookup yields CDR1 MNHEY and CDR2 SVGAGI. CDR3 amino acids: CASSYSGQPGTEAFF. DNA for the CDR3: TGTGCCAGCAGTTACTCGGGGCAGCCGGGCACTGAAGCTTTCTTT.

The V call is TRBV6-5, the J call TRBJ1-6; D possibly corresponds to TRBD1 (6 bases). Trimming cost V 2 bases and J 0 bases, with 11 bases left between them. The V gene's germline CDR1 is MNHEY and CDR2 SVGAGI. This CDR3 comprises 17 residues. Here the CDR3 reads CASSYLTGSSYNSPLHF. The CDR3 region has the DNA TGTGCCAGCAGTTACCTGACAGGTAGCTCCTATAATTCACCCCTCCACTTT.